A single sample is the source of the 23 T cell receptor beta chains below, sequenced in a study of cytomegalovirus exposure and HLA in healthy donors. PCR involved 60 Vbeta and 13 Jbeta primers. Clones were sequenced by immunoSEQ multiplex PCR, and TCRdb holds only the in-frame ones, with some missing. The sample has some 96,000 clones; 76% are singletons. The sample comprised PBMCs. These receptor sequences come from a man aged 35 to 55 in good health and CMV-seronegative.

V usage is TRBV5-1 and J usage is TRBJ2-7; 14 positions match TRBD2. CDR1 and CDR2 from the germline V gene are SGHRS and YFSETQ. Trimming at V came to 0 bases and at J to 5 bases, leaving 7 bases not matched to a gene. This CDR3 is built from 17 residues. In nucleotides, the CDR3 is TGCGCCAGCAGCTTGGGACTAGCGGGAGGGCCGGGGAACGAGCAGTACTTC. This gives the protein CASSLGLAGGPGNEQYF.

V usage is TRBV30 and J usage is TRBJ2-7; maybe TRBD1 (6 bases). V was cut by 0 bases and J by 7 bases, with 13 bases left in between. The CDR3 extends over 13 amino acids. CDR1 GTSNPN and CDR2 SVGIG come from the germline V gene (reference sequence). CDR3 sequence reads: CAWSVGPTGEQYF. CDR3 sequence (DNA): TGTGCCTGGAGTGTAGGGCCCACAGGGGAGCAGTACTTC.

The chain uses TRBV19 and TRBJ2-7; TRBD1 matches at 10 bases. After removal of 3 bases from V and 0 bases from J, the junction contained 2 bases not matched to a gene. The CDR3 totals 15 residues. Germline assignment: CDR1 LNHDA and CDR2 SQIVND (reference sequence). CDR3 in DNA: TGTGCCAGTAGTATGGGACAGGGGAGCTCCTACGAGCAGTACTTC. Protein product: CASSMGQGSSYEQYF.

This chain uses TRBV21-1 with TRBJ1-4; the table assigns TRBD1, which was not confirmed against the DNA. TRBV21-1 has pseudogene status. There are 16 residues in the CDR3. CDR3 DNA sequence: TGTGCCAGCAGCGACCACCCGGACAGCTCCGATGAAAAACTGTTTTTT. This gives the protein CASSDHPDSSDEKLFF.

The chain joins TRBV19 to TRBJ2-7; 11 nucleotides align to TRBD2. The V gene end was trimmed by 4 bases and the J gene end by 2 bases; junction bases not matched to a gene: 1. The V gene's germline CDR1 is LNHDA and CDR2 SQIVND (reference sequence). CDR3 length equals 14 residues. CDR3: CASSTLAGAYEQYF. CDR3 DNA sequence: TGTGCCAGTAGTACACTAGCGGGGGCCTACGAGCAGTACTTC. The full variable domain, its missing parts supplied by reference TRBV19 and TRBJ2-7, is DGGITQSPKYLFRKEGQNVTLSCEQNLNHDAMYWYRQDPGQGLRLIYYSQIVNDFQKGDIAEGYSVSREKKESFPLTVTSAQKNPTAFYLCASSTLAGAYEQYFGPGTRLTVT.

This clone has only a few counts. The chain couples TRBV2 to TRBJ2-5; D not certain. The CDR3 runs to 15 residues. Germline V gives CDR1 SNHLY, CDR2 FYNNEI. V was trimmed by 3 bases and J by 1 base, leaving 12 bases between them. The CDR3: CASSEMRSLQETQYF. The DNA of the CDR3 is TGTGCCAGCAGTGAGATGCGGTCACTCCAAGAGACCCAGTACTTC.

This chain uses TRBV28 with TRBJ1-4, with 8 bases that match TRBD1. The trim removed 2 bases at V and 3 bases at J, leaving 2 bases unmatched. Germline V gene sequence: CDR1 MDHEN, CDR2 SYDVKM. CDR3 length: 15 amino acids. CDR3 DNA sequence: TGTGCCAGCAGTTTACCAGGGGGCCCTAATGAAAAACTGTTTTTT. As protein: CASSLPGGPNEKLFF.

This chain uses TRBV9 with TRBJ2-1, with 10 bases matching TRBD2. This CDR3 has 16 residues. CDR1 SGDLS and CDR2 YYNGEE come from the germline V gene. V dropped 4 bases and J dropped 5; count of bases not matched to a gene: 9. The CDR3 protein is CASSLSGTSADNEQFF. The DNA for the CDR3 is TGTGCCAGCAGCCTCTCCGGGACTAGCGCCGACAATGAGCAGTTCTTC.

The rearrangement links TRBV18 to TRBJ2-3, with a weak D call TRBD2 (5 bases). The CDR3 has 14 amino acids. Germline-derived CDR1 and CDR2 are KGHSH and LQKENI. V lost 3 bases and J 6 bases, leaving 13 bases between the germline ends. DNA for the CDR3: TGTGCCAGCTCACCCGGACTGGTAGGGGATACGCAGTATTTT. Translating it yields CASSPGLVGDTQYF. Looking up the rest from reference TRBV18 and TRBJ2-3 gives the full variable domain: NAGVMQNPRHLVRRRGQEARLRCSPMKGHSHVYWYRQLPEEGLKFMVYLQKENIIDESGMPKERFSAEFPKEGPSILRIQQVVRGDSAAYFCASSPGLVGDTQYFGPGTRLTVL.

The rearrangement joins TRBV6-5 to TRBJ2-7, with a possible D match to TRBD2 (6 bases). Between the trimmed V and J ends, which lost 6 bases and 7 bases, there was a span of 19 bases. This CDR3 comprises 14 residues. The germline CDR1 and CDR2 sequences are MNHEY and SVGAGI. The CDR3 loop is CASRGEVRRGEQYF. CDR3 DNA: TGTGCCAGCAGGGGAGAGGTCCGGAGGGGAGAGCAGTACTTC.

Comments on this clone: At one of its ends the junction is not consistent with the germline gene, which may arise from a read error. The chain has TRBV7-9 and TRBJ2-1, with 7 nucleotides matching TRBD1. The CDR3 has 16 amino acids. Looked up from germline, CDR1 is SEHNR and CDR2 is FQNEAQ (reference sequence). This chain's CDR3 is CSSSFPDRAPGNEQFF. DNA of the CDR3: TGTTCCAGCAGCTTCCCCGACAGGGCTCCAGGCAATGAGCAGTTCTTC.

This chain uses TRBV9 with TRBJ2-7, with 16 bases that match TRBD2. V was clipped by 4 bases and J by 2 bases; unmatched bases: 3. CDR1 and CDR2 from the germline V gene are SGDLS and YYNGEE. There are 16 residues in the CDR3. This CDR3 reads CASSIGTSGGAYEQYF. The CDR3 DNA sequence: TGTGCCAGCAGCATAGGGACTAGCGGGGGGGCCTACGAGCAGTACTTC.

The chain couples TRBV6-4 to TRBJ2-3; 8 bases agree with TRBD2. The V segment lost 5 bases and the J segment 4 bases; nucleotides outside the gene matches: 8. The length of the CDR3 is 15 residues. Per germline, CDR1 MRHNA and CDR2 SNTAGT. DNA of the CDR3: TGTGCCAGCAGTCTTTTAGCGGGGATTCCAGATACGCAGTATTTT. Amino acids: CASSLLAGIPDTQYF.

This clone showed up just a few times. The chain links TRBV25-1 to TRBJ2-5; 12 positions agree with TRBD2. Unmatched junction bases numbered 11, after V lost 4 bases and J lost 2 bases. CDR3 length: 18 residues. Germline V gene lookup returns CDR1 MGHDK and CDR2 SYGVNS. The DNA of the CDR3 is TGTGCCAGCAGTGCCAAGGGGGGACTAGCGGGTCTTCAAGAGACCCAGTACTTC. It yields the protein CASSAKGGLAGLQETQYF.

The chain combines TRBV2 with TRBJ1-1, with D possibly being TRBD1 (5 bases). The CDR3 runs to 16 residues. Trimming shortened V by 6 bases and J by 5 bases, and 22 bases separated the two germline ends. Germline values: CDR1 SNHLY, CDR2 FYNNEI. CDR3 sequence: CASRGRGAGPGTEAFF. CDR3 nucleotides: TGTGCCAGCAGGGGTCGTGGGGCAGGGCCAGGGACTGAAGCTTTCTTT.

The J gene is TRBJ2-1, the V gene TRBV19; TRBD2 is a possible D gene (6 bases). CDR1 is LNHDA and CDR2 is SQIVND in the germline V gene (reference sequence). The CDR3 has 15 amino acids. Deletions cut 5 bases from V and 10 bases from J, with 21 bases between. The CDR3 is CASSPVGGGVGEQFF. Written as DNA, the CDR3 is TGTGCCAGTAGTCCCGTCGGGGGAGGAGTAGGGGAGCAGTTCTTC.

This chain connects TRBV5-6 to TRBJ1-2, with 9 bases identical to TRBD1. V shed 4 bases and J 6 bases; nucleotides not matched to a gene: 10. In germline, CDR1 is SGHDT, CDR2 YYEEEE. CDR3 length: 15 residues. The CDR3 region has the DNA TGTGCCAGCAGCCTCCCGGGACAGGGAGTGGATGGCTACACCTTC. It translates to CASSLPGQGVDGYTF.

The J gene is TRBJ1-1, the V gene TRBV11-2; 7 positions match TRBD1. CDR1 is SGHAT and CDR2 is FQNNGV in the germline V gene. J lost 0 bases, V lost 5 bases, and 6 bases had no gene match. CDR3 size: 15 residues. CDR3 nucleotide sequence: TGTGCCAGCAGCCAACGGGGACAGATGAACACTGAAGCTTTCTTT. It specifies CASSQRGQMNTEAFF.

The chain uses TRBV20-1 and TRBJ2-7; D perhaps matches TRBD2 (5 bases). The ends were cut back, 5 bases at V and 0 bases at J, with 5 bases in the middle. The germline V gene encodes CDR1 DFQATT and CDR2 SNEGSKA (reference sequence). This CDR3 comprises 11 residues. CDR3 nucleotide sequence: TGCAGTGCTCGGGACTCCTACGAGCAGTACTTC. Its translation is CSARDSYEQYF.

The chain is built from TRBV7-2 and TRBJ2-5, with D maybe TRBD1 (6 bases). Deletions cut 4 bases from V and 2 bases from J, with 14 bases between. Germline assignment: CDR1 SGHTA and CDR2 FQGNSA. This CDR3 region has 15 residues. CDR3 sequence (DNA): TGTGCCAGCAGCTCTTACCTGCAGGGGCAAGAGACCCAGTACTTC. Its translation is CASSSYLQGQETQYF.

The chain links TRBV27 to TRBJ1-5, with a tentative D call TRBD1 (6 bases). Germline CDR1 reads MNHEY; CDR2 reads SMNVEV (reference sequence). The V gene lost 5 bases and the J gene lost 7 bases, with 24 bases spanning the gap. The length of the CDR3 is 17 residues. CDR3 DNA: TGTGCCAGCAGTACGTTTTGGGAACAGGGTAAATTACAGCCCCAGCATTTT. Its translation is CASSTFWEQGKLQPQHF.

The gene calls are TRBV11-2 and TRBJ2-7, with TRBD2 identical over 9 bases. The CDR3 sequence is 15 residues long. Unmatched junction bases numbered 5, after V lost 3 bases and J lost 2 bases. CDR1 and CDR2 from the germline V gene are SGHAT and FQNNGV. The CDR3 is CASSFLAGGTYEQYF. DNA for the CDR3: TGTGCCAGCAGCTTTCTGGCGGGAGGGACCTACGAGCAGTACTTC.

J is TRBJ1-2 and V is TRBV6-6; maybe TRBD1 (6 bases). The CDR3 contains 15 residues. The ends were cut back, 7 bases at V and 3 bases at J, with 18 bases in the middle. CDR1 and CDR2 from the germline V gene are MNHNY and SVGAGI (reference sequence). The chain's CDR3 is CASNDGPRGYYGYTF. DNA of the CDR3: TGTGCCAGCAACGATGGTCCCAGGGGATACTATGGCTACACCTTC.